This T cell receptor (beta chain) was sequenced for a study of T-cell reconstitution after alpha-beta-depleted transplantation in children. CDR1 and CDR2 from the germline V gene are DFQATT and SNEGSKA (reference sequence). The CDR3 contains 14 residues. A TCRbeta library incorporating unique molecular identifiers was prepared. TCRdb re-analysed the PCR reads in MiXCR, keeping a single row per CDR3 protein. The profile covers about 610,000 distinct CDR3 sequences, with over 9.5% appearing a single time and less than 5% taken by the ten largest. A word on this clonotype: Relative to the germline gene, one junction end is altered; a read error may explain this.

The source material was PBMCs from the stem cell graft donor, sampled from the stem cell graft. The receptor's source is a human donor who donated a stem cell graft to a child with acute myeloid leukemia. The V call is TRBV20-1, the J call TRBJ1-1; 7 bases align to TRBD1. The CDR3 nucleotides are TGCAGTGCGCAAAGGGGGCGCCCAGACACTGGAGCTTTCTTT. Its protein is CSAQRGRPDTGAFF.